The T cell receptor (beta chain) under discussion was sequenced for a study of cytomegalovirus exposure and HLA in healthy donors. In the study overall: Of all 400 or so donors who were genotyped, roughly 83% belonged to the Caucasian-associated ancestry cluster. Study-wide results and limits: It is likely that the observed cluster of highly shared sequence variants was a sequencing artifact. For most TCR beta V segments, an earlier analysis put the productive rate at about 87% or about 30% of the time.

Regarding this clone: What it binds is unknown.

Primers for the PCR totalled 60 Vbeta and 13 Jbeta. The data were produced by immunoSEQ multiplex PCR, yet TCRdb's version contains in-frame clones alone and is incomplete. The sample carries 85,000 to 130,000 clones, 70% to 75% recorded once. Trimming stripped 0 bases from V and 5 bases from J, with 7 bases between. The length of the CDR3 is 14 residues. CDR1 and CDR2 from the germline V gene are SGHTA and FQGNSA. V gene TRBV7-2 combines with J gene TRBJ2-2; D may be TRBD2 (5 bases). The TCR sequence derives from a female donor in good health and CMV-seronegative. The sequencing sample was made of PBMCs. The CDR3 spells CASSLATRTGELFF. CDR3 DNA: TGTGCCAGCAGCTTAGCCACTAGGACCGGGGAGCTGTTTTTT.